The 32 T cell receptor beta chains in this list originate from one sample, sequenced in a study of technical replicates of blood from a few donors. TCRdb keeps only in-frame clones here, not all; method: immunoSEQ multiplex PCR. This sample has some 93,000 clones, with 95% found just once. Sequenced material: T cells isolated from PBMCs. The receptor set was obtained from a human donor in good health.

The CDR3 DNA follows: TGCGCCAGCAGTCGGGTCCGGGTAAGCTCCTATAATTCACCCCTCCACTTT. It translates to CASSRVRVSSYNSPLHF. The genes are TRBV23-1 and TRBJ1-6, with D unresolved. TRBV23-1 is flagged as an ORF with uncertain function. The CDR3 contains 17 residues. V shed 4 bases and J shed 0 bases, with 13 bases lying between them.

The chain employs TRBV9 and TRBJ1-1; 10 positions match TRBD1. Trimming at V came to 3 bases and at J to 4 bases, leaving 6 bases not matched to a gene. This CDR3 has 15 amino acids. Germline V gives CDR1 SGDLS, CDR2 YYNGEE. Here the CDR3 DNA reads TGTGCCAGCAGCGGTGACAGGGGGCCGGGCACTGAAGCTTTCTTT. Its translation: CASSGDRGPGTEAFF.

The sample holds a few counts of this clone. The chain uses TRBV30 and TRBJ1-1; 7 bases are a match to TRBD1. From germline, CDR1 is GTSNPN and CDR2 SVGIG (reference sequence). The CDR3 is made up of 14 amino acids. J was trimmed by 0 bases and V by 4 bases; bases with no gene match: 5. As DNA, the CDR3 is TGTGCCTGGAAAACCACAGGGGTGAACACTGAAGCTTTCTTT. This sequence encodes CAWKTTGVNTEAFF. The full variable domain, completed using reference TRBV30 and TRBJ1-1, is SQTIHQWPATLVQPVGSPLSLECTVEGTSNPNLYWYRQAAGRGLQLLFYSVGIGQISSEVPQNLSASRPQDRQFILSSKKLLLSDSGFYLCAWKTTGVNTEAFFGQGTRLTVV.

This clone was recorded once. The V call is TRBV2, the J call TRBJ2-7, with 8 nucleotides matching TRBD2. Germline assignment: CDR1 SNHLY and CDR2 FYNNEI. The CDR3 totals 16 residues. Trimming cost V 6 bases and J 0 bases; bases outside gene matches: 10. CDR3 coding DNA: TGTGCCAGCAGGAACAGACTAGCGCCCATCTCCTACGAGCAGTACTTC. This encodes CASRNRLAPISYEQYF.

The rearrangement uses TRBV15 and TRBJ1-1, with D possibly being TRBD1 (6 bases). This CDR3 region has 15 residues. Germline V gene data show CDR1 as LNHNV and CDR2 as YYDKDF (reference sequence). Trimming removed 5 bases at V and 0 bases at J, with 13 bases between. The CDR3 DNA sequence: TGTGCCACCAGCGCCCGGGACACTATGAACACTGAAGCTTTCTTT. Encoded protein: CATSARDTMNTEAFF. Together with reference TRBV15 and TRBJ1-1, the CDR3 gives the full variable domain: DAMVIQNPRYQVTQFGKPVTLSCSQTLNHNVMYWYQQKSSQAPKLLFHYYDKDFNNEADTPDNFQSRRPNTSFCFLDIRSPGLGDTAMYLCATSARDTMNTEAFFGQGTRLTVV.

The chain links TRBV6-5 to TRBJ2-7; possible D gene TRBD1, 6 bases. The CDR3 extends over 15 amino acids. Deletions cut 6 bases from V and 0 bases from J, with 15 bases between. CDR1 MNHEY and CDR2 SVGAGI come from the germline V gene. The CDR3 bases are TGTGCCAGCAGCCCCGGGACACCCGACTCCTACGAGCAGTACTTC. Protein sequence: CASSPGTPDSYEQYF.

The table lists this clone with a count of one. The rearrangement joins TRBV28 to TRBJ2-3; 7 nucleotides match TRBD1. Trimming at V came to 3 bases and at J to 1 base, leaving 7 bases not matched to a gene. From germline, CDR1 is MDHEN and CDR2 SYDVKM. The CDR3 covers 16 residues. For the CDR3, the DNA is TGTGCCAGCAGTTTGTTCAGGGGGTCCCGCACAGATACGCAGTATTTT. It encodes CASSLFRGSRTDTQYF.

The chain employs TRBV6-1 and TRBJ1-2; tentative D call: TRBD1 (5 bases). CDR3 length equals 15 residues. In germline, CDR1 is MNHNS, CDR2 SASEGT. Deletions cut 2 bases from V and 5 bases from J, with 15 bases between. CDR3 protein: CASSESVTETYGYTF. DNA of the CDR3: TGTGCCAGCAGTGAATCCGTGACAGAGACTTATGGCTACACCTTC.

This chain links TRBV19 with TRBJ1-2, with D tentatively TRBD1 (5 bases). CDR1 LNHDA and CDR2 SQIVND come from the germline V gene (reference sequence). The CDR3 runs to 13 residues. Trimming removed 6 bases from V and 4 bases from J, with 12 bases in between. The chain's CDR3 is CASSPPGLYGYTF. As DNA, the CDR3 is TGTGCCAGTAGCCCCCCAGGGCTCTATGGCTACACCTTC.

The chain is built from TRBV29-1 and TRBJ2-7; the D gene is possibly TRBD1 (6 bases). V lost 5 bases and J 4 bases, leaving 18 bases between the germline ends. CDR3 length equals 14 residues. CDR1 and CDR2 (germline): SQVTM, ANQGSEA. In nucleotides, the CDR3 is TGCAGCGTTCAATGGGACACCTCCTTTTACGAGCAGTACTTC. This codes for CSVQWDTSFYEQYF.

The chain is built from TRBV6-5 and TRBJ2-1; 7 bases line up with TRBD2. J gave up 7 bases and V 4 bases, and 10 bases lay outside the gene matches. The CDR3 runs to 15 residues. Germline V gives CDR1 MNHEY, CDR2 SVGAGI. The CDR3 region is CASSLGGGLVNEQFF. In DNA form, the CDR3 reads TGTGCCAGCAGTTTGGGGGGGGGTTTGGTTAATGAGCAGTTCTTC.

For the CDR3, the DNA is TGTGCCAGCAGCCCGACCCGGGGCGGGGTGTTATCTGGAAACACCATATATTTT. Translated: CASSPTRGGVLSGNTIYF. The V call is TRBV11-2, the J call TRBJ1-3; tentatively, D is TRBD1 (5 bases). Germline loops: CDR1 SGHAT, CDR2 FQNNGV. The CDR3 consists of 18 residues. Trimming took 5 bases from V and 1 from J, leaving 21 bases between them.

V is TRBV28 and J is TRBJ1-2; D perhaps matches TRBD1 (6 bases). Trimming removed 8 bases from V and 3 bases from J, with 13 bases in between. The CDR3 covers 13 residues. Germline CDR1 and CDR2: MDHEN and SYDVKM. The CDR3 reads CASGYGQHYGYTF. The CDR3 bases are TGTGCCAGCGGCTACGGACAGCACTATGGCTACACCTTC.

CDR3 amino acids: CASTDREEQPQHF. The DNA for the CDR3 is TGTGCCAGCACCGACAGGGAGGAACAGCCCCAGCATTTT. The V gene is TRBV18, the J gene TRBJ1-5; 7 positions agree with TRBD1. Germline assignment: CDR1 KGHSH and CDR2 LQKENI. The ends lost 8 bases at V and 7 bases at J; junction bases unmatched: 8. This CDR3 is 13 amino acids long.

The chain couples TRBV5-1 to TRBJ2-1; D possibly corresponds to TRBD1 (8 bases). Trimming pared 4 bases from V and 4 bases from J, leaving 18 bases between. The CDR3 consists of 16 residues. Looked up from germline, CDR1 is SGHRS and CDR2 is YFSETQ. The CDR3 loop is CASSTITGGGYNEQFF. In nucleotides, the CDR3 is TGCGCCAGCAGCACCATCACAGGGGGGGGTTACAATGAGCAGTTCTTC.

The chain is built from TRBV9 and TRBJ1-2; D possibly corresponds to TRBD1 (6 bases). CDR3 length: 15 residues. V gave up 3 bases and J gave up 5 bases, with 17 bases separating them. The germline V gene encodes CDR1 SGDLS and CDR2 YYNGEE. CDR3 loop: CASSASRQDLYGYTF. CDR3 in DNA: TGTGCCAGCAGCGCTAGCCGACAGGACCTATATGGCTACACCTTC.

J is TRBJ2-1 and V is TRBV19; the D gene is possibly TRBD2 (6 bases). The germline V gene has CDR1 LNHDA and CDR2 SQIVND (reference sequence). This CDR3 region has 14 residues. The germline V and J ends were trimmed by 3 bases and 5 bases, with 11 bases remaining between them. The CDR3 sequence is CASSIGGVHNEQFF. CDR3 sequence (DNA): TGTGCCAGTAGTATCGGGGGAGTCCACAATGAGCAGTTCTTC.

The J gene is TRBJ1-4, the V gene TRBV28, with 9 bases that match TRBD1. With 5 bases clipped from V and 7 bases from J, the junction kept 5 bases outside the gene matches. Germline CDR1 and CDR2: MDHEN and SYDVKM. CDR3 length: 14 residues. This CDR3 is CASSPGTGTEKLFF. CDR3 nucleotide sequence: TGTGCCAGCAGTCCGGGGACAGGGACTGAAAAACTGTTTTTT.

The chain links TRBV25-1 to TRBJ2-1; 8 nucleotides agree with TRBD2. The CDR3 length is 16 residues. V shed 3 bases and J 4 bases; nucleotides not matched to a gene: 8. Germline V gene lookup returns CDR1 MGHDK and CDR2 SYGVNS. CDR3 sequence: CASSELASGLYNEQFF. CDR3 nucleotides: TGTGCCAGCAGTGAGTTGGCTAGCGGGTTATACAATGAGCAGTTCTTC.

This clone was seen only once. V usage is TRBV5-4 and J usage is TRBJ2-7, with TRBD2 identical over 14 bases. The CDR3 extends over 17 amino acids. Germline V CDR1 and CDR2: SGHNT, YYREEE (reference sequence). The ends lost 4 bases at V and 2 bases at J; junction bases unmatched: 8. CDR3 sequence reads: CASSVGTSGSTPYEQYF. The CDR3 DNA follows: TGTGCCAGCAGCGTGGGGACTAGCGGGAGTACCCCCTACGAGCAGTACTTC.

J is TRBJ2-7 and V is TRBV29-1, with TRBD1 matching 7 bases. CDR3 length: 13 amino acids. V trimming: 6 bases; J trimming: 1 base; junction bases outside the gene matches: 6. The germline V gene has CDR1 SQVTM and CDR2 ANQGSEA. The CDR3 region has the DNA TGCAGCGTGCTTACAGGGGCGTCCTACGAGCAGTACTTC. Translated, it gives CSVLTGASYEQYF.

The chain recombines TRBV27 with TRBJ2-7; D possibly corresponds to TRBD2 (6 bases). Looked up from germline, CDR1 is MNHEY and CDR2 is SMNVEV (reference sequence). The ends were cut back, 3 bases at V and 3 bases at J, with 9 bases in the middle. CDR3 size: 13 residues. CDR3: CASSFRGNYEQYF. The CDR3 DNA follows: TGTGCCAGCAGTTTTCGCGGGAACTACGAGCAGTACTTC.

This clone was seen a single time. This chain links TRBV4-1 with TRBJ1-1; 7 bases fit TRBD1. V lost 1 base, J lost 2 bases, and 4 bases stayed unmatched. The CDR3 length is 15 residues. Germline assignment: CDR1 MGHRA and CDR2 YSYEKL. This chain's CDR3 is CASSQVAGGNTEAFF. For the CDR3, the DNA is TGCGCCAGCAGCCAAGTGGCAGGGGGAAACACTGAAGCTTTCTTT.

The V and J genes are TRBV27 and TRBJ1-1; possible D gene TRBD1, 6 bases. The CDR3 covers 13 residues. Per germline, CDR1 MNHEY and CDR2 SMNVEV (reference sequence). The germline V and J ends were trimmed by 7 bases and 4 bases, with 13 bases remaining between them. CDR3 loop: CASKAGVGTEAFF. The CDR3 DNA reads TGTGCCAGCAAAGCAGGGGTGGGCACTGAAGCTTTCTTT.

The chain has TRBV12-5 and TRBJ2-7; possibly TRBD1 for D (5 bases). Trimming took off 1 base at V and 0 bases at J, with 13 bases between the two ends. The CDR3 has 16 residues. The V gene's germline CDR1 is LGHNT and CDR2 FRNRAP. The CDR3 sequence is CASGLGHQGYSYEQYF. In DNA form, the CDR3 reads TGTGCTAGTGGTTTGGGGCATCAGGGCTACTCCTACGAGCAGTACTTC. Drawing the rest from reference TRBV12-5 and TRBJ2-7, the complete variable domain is DARVTQTPRHKVTEMGQEVTMRCQPILGHNTVFWYRQTMMQGLELLAYFRNRAPLDDSGMPKDRFSAEMPDATLATLKIQPSEPRDSAVYFCASGLGHQGYSYEQYFGPGTRLTVT.

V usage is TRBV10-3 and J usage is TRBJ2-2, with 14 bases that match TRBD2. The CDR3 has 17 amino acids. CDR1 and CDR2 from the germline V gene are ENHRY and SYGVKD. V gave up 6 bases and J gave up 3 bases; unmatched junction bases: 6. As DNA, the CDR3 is TGTGCCATCAGAGGACTAGCGGGAGGCGGTGACACCGGGGAGCTGTTTTTT. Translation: CAIRGLAGGGDTGELFF.

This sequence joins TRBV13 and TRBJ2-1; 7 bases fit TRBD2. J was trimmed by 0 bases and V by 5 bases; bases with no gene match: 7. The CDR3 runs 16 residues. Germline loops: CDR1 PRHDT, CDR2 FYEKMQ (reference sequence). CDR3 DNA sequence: TGTGCCAGCAGCCCCCGGGGGAGGGGCTCCTACAATGAGCAGTTCTTC. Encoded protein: CASSPRGRGSYNEQFF.

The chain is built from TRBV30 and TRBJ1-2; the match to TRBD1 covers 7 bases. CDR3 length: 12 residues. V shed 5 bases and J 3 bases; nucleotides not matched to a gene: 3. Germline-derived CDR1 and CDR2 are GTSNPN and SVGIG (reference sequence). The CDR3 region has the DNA TGTGCCTGGGTGCAGGGGGACTATGGCTACACCTTC. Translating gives CAWVQGDYGYTF.

The CDR3 protein is CASSLGAAPYEQYF. In DNA form, the CDR3 reads TGTGCCAGCAGCTTAGGGGCAGCCCCCTACGAGCAGTACTTC. The chain recombines TRBV7-2 with TRBJ2-7; D ambiguous. The V end lost 1 base, the J end lost 2 bases, and 9 bases lay between the germline ends. Germline V gene data show CDR1 as SGHTA and CDR2 as FQGNSA. CDR3 length: 14 residues.

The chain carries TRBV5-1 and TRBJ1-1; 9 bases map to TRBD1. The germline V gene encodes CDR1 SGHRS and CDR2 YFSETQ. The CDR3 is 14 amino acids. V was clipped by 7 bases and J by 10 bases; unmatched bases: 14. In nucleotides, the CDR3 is TGCGCCAGCCGAGGGCCCCCCTGGGACAGGGTAGCTTTCTTT. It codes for CASRGPPWDRVAFF.

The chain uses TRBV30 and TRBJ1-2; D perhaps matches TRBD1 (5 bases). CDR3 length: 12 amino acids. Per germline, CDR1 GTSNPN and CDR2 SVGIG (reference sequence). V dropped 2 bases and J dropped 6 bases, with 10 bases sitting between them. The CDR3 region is CAWSRGGNGYTF. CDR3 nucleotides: TGTGCCTGGAGTCGGGGGGGGAATGGCTACACCTTC.

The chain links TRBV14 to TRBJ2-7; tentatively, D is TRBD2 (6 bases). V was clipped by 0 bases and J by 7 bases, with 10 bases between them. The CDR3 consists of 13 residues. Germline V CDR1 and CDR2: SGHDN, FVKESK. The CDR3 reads CASSQDSGREQYF. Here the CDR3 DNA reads TGTGCCAGCAGCCAAGACAGCGGGCGGGAGCAGTACTTC.